This record concerns one TCR beta chain sequence. The CDR3 length is 13 residues. Deletions cut 1 base from V and 7 bases from J, with 10 bases between. The germline CDR1 and CDR2 sequences are MDHEN and SYDVKM. The data are from a study of CD8 T cells in Susac syndrome. An amount of RNA that ranged from roughly 0.5 to 1 ug was reverse transcribed with random hexamers. Each CDR3 protein is one row after TCRdb ran MiXCR on the immunoSEQ multiplex PCR reads. The sample has 170,000 or so distinct CDR3 sequences, 80% to 95% seen once. Peripheral blood CD8+ and CD4+ T cells were profiled by TCR beta sequencing. Negative isolation yielded CD8+ and CD4+ T cells; FACS enriched TEMRA cells.

This TCR was sampled from a human donor with multiple sclerosis. Sequencing used CD4+ T cells from PBMCs. This chain joins TRBV28 and TRBJ1-1; D might be TRBD1 (6 bases). The CDR3 sequence: CASSLSSRGEAFF. The DNA for the CDR3 is TGTGCCAGCAGTTTATCCTCCAGGGGTGAAGCTTTCTTT.